The clone carrying this T cell receptor (beta chain) has only a few counts. The CDR3 totals 15 residues. With V trimmed by 2 bases and J by 2 bases, 3 bases remained unmatched. CDR1 is SGHTA and CDR2 is FQGNSA in the germline V gene. The sample comes from a study of CD8+ T cells in alopecia areata. TCR sequencing used cDNA made by reverse transcription of extracted RNA. Using immunoSEQ multiplex PCR, the repertoire was profiled, and TCRdb retains in-frame clones only, with some absent. The data hold 140,000 to 150,000 clones, with about 47% observed a single time. Sequences were derived from CD4+ T cells sorted from blood, sampled at week 0. This TCR was recovered from a human donor with alopecia areata. The chain uses TRBV7-2 and TRBJ1-5; 7 nucleotides agree with TRBD1. Written as DNA, the CDR3 is TGTGCCAGCAGCTTACGACAGGGCGGCAATCAGCCCCAGCATTTT. Translating gives CASSLRQGGNQPQHF.